This T cell receptor (beta chain) was captured in a study of technical replicates of blood from several donors. CDR1 and CDR2 from the germline V gene are KGHSH and LQKENI. This CDR3 comprises 15 residues. V was clipped by 1 base and J by 0 bases, with 9 bases between them. The table came from immunoSEQ multiplex PCR; TCRdb's copy has only in-frame clones and leaves some out. The repertoire holds 80,000 to 95,000 clones, with about 94% as singletons. This TCR derives from a human donor in good health. The gene calls are TRBV18 and TRBJ1-1; D remains ambiguous. The sequencing input was T cells isolated from PBMCs. The CDR3 DNA follows: TGTGCCAGCTCACCACAGCTGACACTGAACACTGAAGCTTTCTTT. Amino acid sequence: CASSPQLTLNTEAFF. Looking up the rest from reference TRBV18 and TRBJ1-1 gives the full variable domain: NAGVMQNPRHLVRRRGQEARLRCSPMKGHSHVYWYRQLPEEGLKFMVYLQKENIIDESGMPKERFSAEFPKEGPSILRIQQVVRGDSAAYFCASSPQLTLNTEAFFGQGTRLTVV.